The 3 T cell receptor beta chains listed next were all sequenced from one sample in a study of blood T cell repertoires in COVID-19. Sequencing was performed with immunoSEQ multiplex PCR; in TCRdb, only in-frame clones are kept and a portion is missing. This sample yields 350,000 to 450,000 clones, of which over 75% are seen a single time; about 1.5% belongs to the top ten. Sequencing was performed on PBMCs or T cells enriched from blood (not recorded which). All receptors come from a woman aged 18-29 years who had been exposed to COVID-19.

The chain's CDR3 is CASSYFGQGAPYRANYGYTF. CDR3 nucleotide sequence: TGTGCCAGCAGTTACTTTGGACAGGGGGCGCCCTATCGAGCTAACTATGGCTACACCTTC. The chain combines TRBV6-2 or TRBV6-3 with TRBJ1-2, with TRBD1 identical over 11 bases. J gave up 0 bases and V 1 base, and 13 bases lay outside the gene matches. This CDR3 is built from 20 residues. Germline-derived CDR1 and CDR2 are MNHEY and SVGEGT.

The chain is built from TRBV28 and TRBJ1-2; no firm D call. The CDR3 is 15 amino acids. CDR1 MDHEN and CDR2 SYDVKM come from the germline V gene. V dropped 2 bases and J dropped 5 bases, with 15 bases sitting between them. CDR3 sequence reads: CASSLLGGGNYGYTF. The CDR3, as DNA: TGTGCCAGCAGTTTACTTGGAGGAGGGAATTATGGCTACACCTTC.

This rearrangement joins TRBV7-9 to TRBJ2-1; D is perhaps TRBD2 (5 bases). The CDR3 consists of 13 residues. The V gene lost 4 bases and the J gene lost 4 bases, with 8 bases spanning the gap. Germline-derived CDR1 and CDR2 are SEHNR and FQNEAQ (reference sequence). CDR3 nucleotides: TGTGCCAGCAGCTCGACTACTTACAATGAGCAGTTCTTC. Residues: CASSSTTYNEQFF.